The subject of this entry is one T cell receptor beta chain. The antigen is undetermined. TCRdb itself ran the reads through MiXCR, one entry per CDR3 protein. The sample includes 700,000 to 850,000 distinct CDR3 sequences, 30% to 35% of them seen just once. V lost 4 bases and J 0 bases, leaving 13 bases between the germline ends. Germline CDR1 SEHNR, CDR2 FQNEAQ (reference sequence). The CDR3 is 16 amino acids. The data belong to a study of T cell repertoires in cytomegalovirus infection. Study context: Newly reported HLA-C-restricted and thoroughly characterized HLA-B-restricted CMV epitopes were employed.

Study-wide points: CMV-specific TCR beta clonotypes restricted by HLA-C dominated the ex vivo response. Accumulated public TCR beta family frequency recognized individuals carrying CMV together with the relevant HLA.

V usage is TRBV7-9 and J usage is TRBJ1-3; no clear D gene. Specimen: cultured CD8+ T cells from PBMCs, collected from culture after CMV antigen stimulation. The TCR comes from a human donor in good health (CMV status not recorded). Some clones in this sample may be carry-over from other donors' samples. The CDR3 region is CASSSHGEVSGNTIYF. As DNA, the CDR3 is TGTGCCAGCAGCTCCCATGGGGAAGTCTCTGGAAACACCATATATTTT.